The rows below give T cell receptor beta chains drawn from one sample of a study of blood T cell repertoires in COVID-19. Assay used: immunoSEQ multiplex PCR; TCRdb lists only in-frame clones, some missing. The sample lists approximately 290,000 clones; about nine tenths were seen once. The sequenced material came from peripheral blood. The receptors derive from a man aged 18 to 30 with active or convalescent COVID-19. The CDR3 runs from the conserved cysteine through the conserved F or W. A D gene is named only where the DNA matches it firmly. Not all rows give a size; the values are once, few, many and, for expanded clones, a class.

TRBV27	TRBJ1-5	NA	NA	CASSGGGGNQPQHF	TGTGCCAGCAGTGGTGGGGGGGGGAACCAGCCCCAGCATTTT
TRBV24-1	TRBJ2-2	NA	NA	CATSDLRIDSLPGELFF	TGTGCCACCAGTGATTTGAGGATAGACTCCCTCCCCGGGGAGCTGTTTTTT
TRBV10-2	TRBJ2-5	NA	NA	CASTEGAGRETQYF	TGCGCCAGCACTGAAGGGGCAGGGAGGGAGACCCAGTACTTC
TRBV27	TRBJ2-7	TRBD1	NA	CASSFGDSTYEQYF	TGTGCCAGCAGTTTCGGGGACAGCACCTACGAGCAGTACTTC
TRBV18	TRBJ2-5	NA	once	CASSRDLGGQETQYF	TGTGCCAGCTCCCGAGACTTGGGGGGCCAAGAGACCCAGTACTTC
TRBV12-2	TRBJ2-1	NA	NA	CAHSHPNGTSGSLFYNEQFF	TGTGCACACTCCCACCCCAATGGGACTAGCGGGAGTTTGTTCTACAATGAGCAGTTCTTC
TRBV7-3	TRBJ2-1	TRBD2	NA	CASSSIGTSGRGSYNEQFF	TGTGCCAGCAGCTCGATCGGGACTAGCGGGAGGGGCTCCTACAATGAGCAGTTCTTC
TRBV19	TRBJ1-1	TRBD1	once	CASSPGTGGSEAFF	TGTGCCAGTAGTCCCGGGACAGGGGGAAGTGAAGCTTTCTTT
TRBV29-1	TRBJ2-3	TRBD1	NA	CSVKTILRQGARTDTQYF	TGCAGCGTTAAAACTATTCTGCGACAGGGGGCGCGGACAGATACGCAGTATTTT
TRBV7-2	TRBJ2-3	TRBD2	NA	CASSAASGGRTDTQYF	TGTGCCAGCAGCGCGGCTAGCGGGGGGAGGACAGATACGCAGTATTTT
TRBV5-1	TRBJ2-7	NA	NA	CASSLPSGRGQYF	TGCGCCAGCAGCTTGCCCTCAGGCCGGGGGCAGTACTTC
TRBV7-2	TRBJ1-6	NA	NA	CASSLVTGWSPLHF	TGTGCCAGCAGCTTGGTGACAGGATGGTCACCCCTCCACTTT
TRBV28	TRBJ2-7	NA	NA	CASSLENPPGEQYF	TGTGCCAGCAGTTTAGAGAATCCCCCGGGGGAGCAGTACTTC
TRBV7-8	TRBJ1-5	NA	NA	CASSLERGGQPQHF	TGTGCCAGCAGCTTAGAGAGGGGAGGTCAGCCCCAGCATTTT
TRBV6-5	TRBJ1-1	NA	NA	CASSYSTGVNTEAFF	TGTGCCAGCAGTTACTCGACCGGGGTGAACACTGAAGCTTTCTTT
TRBV3-1/TRBV3-2	TRBJ1-2	NA	NA	CASSQRGTPTEGYTF	TGTGCCAGCAGCCAAAGAGGGACACCCACGGAGGGCTACACCTTC
TRBV28	TRBJ1-2	NA	NA	CASSSTGAYEGYTF	TGTGCCAGCAGTTCAACAGGAGCCTATGAGGGCTACACCTTC
TRBV28	TRBJ2-2	NA	NA	CASSSGLPNTGELFF	TGTGCCAGCAGTTCTGGACTACCGAACACCGGGGAGCTGTTTTTT
TRBV20-1	TRBJ1-1	TRBD1	NA	CSASATTGVAFF	TGCAGTGCTAGTGCCACCACAGGGGTAGCTTTCTTT
TRBV27	TRBJ2-1	TRBD2	NA	CASRAGASGVNEQFF	TGTGCCAGCAGGGCAGGAGCTAGCGGGGTTAATGAGCAGTTCTTC
TRBV19	TRBJ1-2	NA	once	CASSIAGAGGYTF	TGTGCCAGTAGTATTGCAGGGGCCGGGGGCTACACCTTC
TRBV4-1	TRBJ2-7	TRBD1	once	CASSPGQGSEQYF	TGCGCCAGCAGCCCGGGACAGGGGAGCGAGCAGTACTTC
TRBV6-1	TRBJ1-5	NA	NA	CASSDRSESRYNQPQHF	TGTGCCAGCAGTGATAGAAGCGAGTCCCGTTATAATCAGCCCCAGCATTTT
TRBV6-5	TRBJ2-7	TRBD2	NA	CASSPLRTSSYEQYF	TGTGCCAGCAGTCCGTTGAGGACTAGCTCCTACGAGCAGTACTTC
TRBV7-9	TRBJ1-4	NA	NA	CASSLVAGGEKLFF	TGTGCCAGCAGCTTAGTGGCAGGTGGGGAAAAACTGTTTTTT
TRBV4-1	TRBJ2-3	TRBD1	once	CASSPASGTGVTDTQYF	TGCGCCAGCAGCCCCGCTTCCGGGACAGGGGTCACAGATACGCAGTATTTT
TRBV7-9	TRBJ2-1	NA	NA	CASSLGLGEQFF	TGTGCCAGCAGCTTAGGGCTAGGTGAGCAGTTCTTC
TRBV7-6	TRBJ2-1	TRBD2	NA	CASSLVGGGTHNEQFF	TGTGCCAGCAGCCTTGTCGGCGGGGGGACCCACAATGAGCAGTTCTTC